Here is one TCR beta chain with its context. This entry belongs to a study of shared clonotypes between healthy human individuals. Clones were read by immunoSEQ multiplex PCR, and TCRdb kept only the in-frame ones, dropping some. Of 2 million to 2.5 million clones in the sample, 92% were seen once. Looked up from germline, CDR1 is MGHDK and CDR2 is SYGVNS. CDR3 length: 13 residues. V lost 1 base and J lost 2, with 5 bases in between. Donors, without exception, were Caucasian adults residing in Nashville, Tennessee. The sample consisted of naive CD4+ T cells from PBMCs. The subset: CD45RA+ positively selected. The rearrangement joins TRBV25-1 to TRBJ1-2; the D is unclear. The clonotype comes from a man younger than 30 in good health. Some clones in this sample may be carry-over from other donors' samples. CDR3 sequence (DNA): TGTGCCAGCAGTGAATTTACGAACTATGGCTACACCTTC. Amino acid sequence: CASSEFTNYGYTF.